Listed below are T cell receptor beta chains from one sample, sequenced in a study of blood T cell repertoires in COVID-19. The method was immunoSEQ multiplex PCR; TCRdb's version includes in-frame clones alone and lacks a portion of them. The table records 180,000 or so clones, roughly 86% of them present only once. The sample was PBMCs or T cells enriched from blood (not recorded which). Receptor source: a woman aged 25-40 years who had recovered from COVID-19. CDR3s include the opening cysteine and the closing phenylalanine or tryptophan.

>TRBV29-1|TRBJ1-1
CSVVAGRTTEAFF
>TRBV19|TRBJ1-2
CASSIQGRLLGGYGYTF
>TRBV10-3|TRBJ2-2
CAIRLAGPGELFF
>TRBV29-1|TRBJ2-2
CSVGNLGDSVTGELFF
>TRBV28|TRBJ1-2
CASSLMDTYGYTF
>TRBV28|TRBJ1-2
CASSPPGLSGGYTF
>TRBV2|TRBJ1-3
CASSEGQGAGNTIYF
>TRBV9|TRBJ1-5
CASSVGTGAIIEPQHF
>TRBV27|TRBJ2-5
CASSLSLNQETQYF
>TRBV5-5|TRBJ2-7
CASSLWWTAALEQYF
>TRBV2|TRBJ2-3
CASSFGGTGGDTQYF
>TRBV3-1/TRBV3-2|TRBJ2-3
CASSKYRTGGADTQYF
>TRBV12-3/TRBV12-4|TRBJ1-1
CASRGDPEAFF
>TRBV5-1|TRBJ1-1
CASSLAGRLNTEAFF
>TRBV6-6|TRBJ2-3
CASSFRTDTQYF
>TRBV7-9|TRBJ2-7
CASSYNVGTGRTYEQYF
>TRBV10-3|TRBJ1-1
CAIRLGLNTEAFF
>TRBV28|TRBJ2-1
CASSTTEVEQFF
>TRBV2|TRBJ2-7
CASNEVRAYEQYF
>TRBV4-2|TRBJ2-7
CASSPSLAGDTYEQYF
>TRBV4-2|TRBJ2-3
CASSQDWRSTDTQYF
>TRBV5-1|TRBJ1-2
CASSVTAGGGYTF
>TRBV7-9|TRBJ2-7
CASSLSLAGGYEQYF
>TRBV19|TRBJ2-2
CASSILSGQAGDGELFF
>TRBV28|TRBJ2-1
CASSLRLGRSLIYGNEQFF
>TRBV6-1|TRBJ1-4
CASSEARGGVEKLFF
>TRBV2|TRBJ2-7
CASSAEGGGEQYF
>TRBV27|TRBJ1-5
CASSLTEEGNQPQHF
>TRBV7-2|TRBJ2-7
CASSLEAGGGSYEQYF
>TRBV2|TRBJ2-1
CASRGLAGESYNEQFF
>TRBV7-9|TRBJ1-2
CASSLEGGAGYTF
>TRBV6-1|TRBJ2-2
CASSEEAGGTGELFF
>TRBV15|TRBJ1-1
CGAGGIMNTEAFF
>TRBV28|TRBJ2-7
CASSSDYTAPYEQYF
>TRBV7-8|TRBJ1-1
CASSPDRLMNTEAFF
>TRBV10-2|TRBJ2-2
CASSGTSGSGNTGELFF
>TRBV6-4|TRBJ2-1
CASSETSGSYNEQFF
>TRBV3-1/TRBV3-2|TRBJ2-7
CASSLSGRAYEQYF
>TRBV30|TRBJ1-3
CAWARGGTGSGNTIYF
>TRBV9|TRBJ1-2
CASSVEYTGNYGYTF
>TRBV27|TRBJ2-1
CASTGSYNEQFF
>TRBV7-2|TRBJ1-2
CASSLGSYPYGYTF
>TRBV19|TRBJ1-1
CASSTKYREAFF
>TRBV6-5|TRBJ2-2
CASSSRQGLTGELFF
>TRBV3-1/TRBV3-2|TRBJ2-2
CASSSRRTTGELFF
>TRBV21-1|TRBJ2-7
CASSKGVAPYEQYF
>TRBV29-1|TRBJ1-1
CSVEELIGTGVLNTEAFF
>TRBV27|TRBJ2-7
CASSLGTSGGEQYF
>TRBV28|TRBJ1-2
CASRKGGYGYTF
>TRBV12-3/TRBV12-4|TRBJ2-5
CASRPAVAETQYF
>TRBV27|TRBJ1-3
CASSPDRVSGNTIYF
>TRBV19|TRBJ1-1
CASSPSRGSTEAFF
>TRBV6-5|TRBJ1-2
CASSYSAGGPYGYTF
>TRBV28|TRBJ1-2
CASSYSPGNGYTF
>TRBV28|TRBJ1-2
CASSLGGPGYTF